The 27 T cell receptor beta chains in this list originate from one sample, sequenced in a study of sequential checkpoint blockade in melanoma. Some clones are missing from TCRdb's copy, which holds only in-frame ones; the method was immunoSEQ multiplex PCR. This sample yields 10,000 to 15,000 clones, of which 76% are seen a single time; 50% belongs to the top ten. Treatment meaning: randomized to nivolumab then ipilimumab (arm A) or the reverse (arm B). Sample: CD8+ T cells sorted from blood (inferred from file names), taken from a patient given nivolumab and ipilimumab in sequence. Every receptor here comes from a human patient with melanoma. Some clones in this sample may be carry-over from other donors' samples.

The chain has TRBV6-5 and TRBJ1-1; D is uncertain. V was trimmed by 6 bases and J by 1 base, leaving 9 bases between them. The CDR3 is 13 residues long. Germline values: CDR1 MNHEY, CDR2 SVGAGI. DNA of the CDR3: TGTGCCAGCAGCCCCGGGAGGAACACTGAAGCTTTCTTT. Its protein product is CASSPGRNTEAFF.

This chain uses TRBV5-1 with TRBJ2-1; 9 bases agree with TRBD2. Trimming at V came to 4 bases and at J to 7 bases, leaving 6 bases not matched to a gene. This CDR3 contains 14 residues. The germline V gene has CDR1 SGHRS and CDR2 YFSETQ. CDR3 amino acids: CASSRGLAGNEQFF. As DNA, the CDR3 is TGCGCCAGCAGCCGGGGACTAGCAGGGAATGAGCAGTTCTTC.

V usage is TRBV4-3 and J usage is TRBJ2-2, with D possibly TRBD2 on 5 matching bases. CDR3 length: 14 amino acids. Trimming took off 3 bases at V and 5 bases at J, with 10 bases between the two ends. Per germline, CDR1 LGHNA and CDR2 YSLEER. The CDR3 DNA sequence: TGCGCCAGCAGCCAGGATACTAGGACCGGGGAGCTGTTTTTT. Amino acids: CASSQDTRTGELFF.

This chain uses TRBV2 with TRBJ2-3; the match to TRBD1 covers 9 bases. CDR3 length: 12 residues. Germline loops: CDR1 SNHLY, CDR2 FYNNEI. V shed 7 bases, J shed 9 bases, and the junction held 5 bases outside the gene matches. The CDR3 sequence: CASNDRGNTQYF. CDR3 in DNA: TGTGCCAGCAACGACAGGGGGAACACGCAGTATTTT.

This chain uses TRBV5-4 with TRBJ2-3; a weak D match, TRBD2 (7 bases). This CDR3 is built from 14 residues. Germline-derived CDR1 and CDR2 are SGHNT and YYREEE (reference sequence). The ends were cut back, 0 bases at V and 4 bases at J, with 9 bases in the middle. CDR3 in amino acids: CASSLARGPDTQYF. DNA of the CDR3: TGTGCCAGCAGCTTGGCGCGGGGGCCAGATACGCAGTATTTT.

V and J are TRBV6-6 and TRBJ2-2; D is undetermined. This CDR3 is built from 14 residues. The germline gives CDR1 MNHNY, CDR2 SVGAGI (reference sequence). Trimming shortened V by 2 bases and J by 4 bases, and 8 bases separated the two germline ends. CDR3 sequence: CASSYVHSTGELFF. CDR3 nucleotide sequence: TGTGCCAGCAGTTACGTCCATAGCACCGGGGAGCTGTTTTTT.

The rearrangement uses TRBV2 and TRBJ1-3; possible D gene TRBD1, 5 bases. V was pared by 3 bases and J by 5 bases, with 14 bases between. The length of the CDR3 is 15 residues. Germline V gene lookup returns CDR1 SNHLY and CDR2 FYNNEI. Written as DNA, the CDR3 is TGTGCCAGCAGTGATCCCCAGGGTGAAAGAAACACCATATATTTT. Its protein product is CASSDPQGERNTIYF. Filled out from reference TRBV2 and TRBJ1-3, the complete variable domain reads EPEVTQTPSHQVTQMGQEVILRCVPISNHLYFYWYRQILGQKVEFLVSFYNNEISEKSEIFDDQFSVERPDGSNFTLKIRSTKLEDSAMYFCASSDPQGERNTIYFGEGSWLTVV.

This rearrangement joins TRBV27 to TRBJ2-3; 8 nucleotides align to TRBD2. Per the germline V gene, CDR1 is MNHEY and CDR2 is SMNVEV (reference sequence). Trimming at V came to 5 bases and at J to 3 bases, leaving 10 bases not matched to a gene. The CDR3 is 16 amino acids. CDR3 bases: TGTGCCAGCAGTCTCCGACCGGGACTAGTAACAGATACGCAGTATTTT. Encoded protein: CASSLRPGLVTDTQYF.

The V call is TRBV7-9, the J call TRBJ2-3; 9 bases agree with TRBD2. Germline CDR1 and CDR2: SEHNR and FQNEAQ (reference sequence). J lost 4 bases, V lost 4 bases, and 12 bases had no gene match. This CDR3 is 17 amino acids long. CDR3 sequence: CASSSPLRGGEPDTQYF. The CDR3 region has the DNA TGTGCCAGCAGCTCGCCTCTTCGCGGGGGGGAACCAGATACGCAGTATTTT.

V usage is TRBV7-8 and J usage is TRBJ2-5; D is possibly TRBD2 (6 bases). CDR3 size: 15 residues. Germline V gives CDR1 SGHVS, CDR2 FQNEAQ. V lost 8 bases, J lost 5 bases, and 21 bases lay in between. DNA for the CDR3: TGTGCCAGCGCCTATGGAAGGGAGGTCAGGGAGACCCAGTACTTC. Its protein is CASAYGREVRETQYF. The full variable domain, with the rest looked up from reference TRBV7-8 and TRBJ2-5, is GAGVSQSPRYKVAKRGQDVALRCDPISGHVSLFWYQQALGQGPEFLTYFQNEAQLDKSGLPSDRFFAERPEGSVSTLKIQRTQQEDSAVYLCASAYGREVRETQYFGPGTRLLVL.

This clone showed up just a few times. It may be a read error: a sequence one base away is much more abundant. V is TRBV5-6 and J is TRBJ1-2; 8 bases fit TRBD1. The V gene's germline CDR1 is SGHDT and CDR2 YYEEEE. This CDR3 spans 15 amino acids. The DNA of the CDR3 is TGTGCCAGCAGCCCCGGGACAGGATTCAACTATGGCTACATCTTC. Translating it yields CASSPGTGFNYGYIF.

The rearrangement links TRBV5-5 to TRBJ1-2; D is possibly TRBD1 (5 bases). This CDR3 contains 17 residues. Looked up from germline, CDR1 is SGHKS and CDR2 is YYEKEE (reference sequence). The germline V and J ends were trimmed by 0 bases and 0 bases, with 15 bases remaining between them. The CDR3 DNA reads as TGTGCCAGCAGCTTGGGGTTAGGGCCAGGGCCTAACTATGGCTACACCTTC. Translation: CASSLGLGPGPNYGYTF. The full variable domain, rest sourced from reference TRBV5-5 and TRBJ1-2, is DAGVTQSPTHLIKTRGQQVTLRCSPISGHKSVSWYQQVLGQGPQFIFQYYEKEERGRGNFPDRFSARQFPNYSSELNVNALLLGDSALYLCASSLGLGPGPNYGYTFGSGTRLTVV.

The rearrangement joins TRBV28 to TRBJ2-5; TRBD2 might be the D (6 bases). CDR1 is MDHEN and CDR2 is SYDVKM in the germline V gene. V dropped 6 bases and J dropped 5 bases, with 22 bases sitting between them. The CDR3 covers 16 residues. The CDR3 spells CASSLLILGGRETQYF. CDR3 DNA: TGTGCCAGCAGCTTACTCATCCTGGGGGGTCGGGAGACCCAGTACTTC.

The chain combines TRBV18 with TRBJ1-2; D is unclear. V shed 0 bases and J shed 1 base, with 9 bases lying between them. The CDR3 has 15 residues. Germline CDR1 and CDR2: KGHSH and LQKENI. CDR3 DNA: TGTGCCAGCTCACCACCTTGGCCGATTAACTATGGCTACACCTTC. Translated: CASSPPWPINYGYTF.

V and J are TRBV13 and TRBJ2-7; D may be TRBD1 (6 bases). V was shortened by 4 bases and J by 4 bases, with 17 bases between the two germline ends. Germline CDR1 PRHDT, CDR2 FYEKMQ (reference sequence). The CDR3 length is 15 residues. CDR3 protein: CASSSLDSNPYEQYF. DNA of the CDR3: TGTGCCAGCAGCTCTCTGGACAGCAACCCTTACGAGCAGTACTTC.

There are a few counts of this clone. This sequence joins TRBV6-4 and TRBJ2-2; D is uncertain. V lost 0 bases and J 8 bases, leaving 7 bases between the germline ends. From germline, CDR1 is MRHNA and CDR2 SNTAGT. The CDR3 has 13 residues. The CDR3 sequence: CASSDSNEGELFF. CDR3 sequence (DNA): TGTGCCAGCAGTGACTCGAATGAGGGGGAGCTGTTTTTT.

The J gene is TRBJ1-1, the V gene TRBV2; 8 bases match TRBD1. The CDR3 contains 12 residues. Germline V gives CDR1 SNHLY, CDR2 FYNNEI. Trimming removed 9 bases from V and 4 bases from J; junction bases left unmatched: 4. The CDR3 reads CARRTGGTEAFF. CDR3 in DNA: TGTGCCAGAAGAACAGGGGGCACTGAAGCTTTCTTT.

CDR3 nucleotides: TGCGCCAGCAGCCCCCTAATGGGGGCGTGGGATCAGCCCCAGCATTTT. Its translation: CASSPLMGAWDQPQHF. The chain employs TRBV4-1 and TRBJ1-5; possible D gene TRBD1, 6 bases. The CDR3 has 16 residues. V dropped 4 bases and J dropped 5 bases, with 18 bases sitting between them. Looked up from germline, CDR1 is MGHRA and CDR2 is YSYEKL.

The chain employs TRBV4-3 and TRBJ2-3; 13 positions match TRBD2. The CDR3 covers 20 residues. The J segment lost 8 bases and the V segment lost 3 bases, leaving 20 bases of the junction unmatched. The germline V gene encodes CDR1 LGHNA and CDR2 YSLEER. The CDR3 spells CASSHAHKKPGLAGRSTQYF. The CDR3 region has the DNA TGCGCCAGCAGCCACGCGCACAAAAAACCGGGACTAGCGGGGCGGTCTACGCAGTATTTT.

The gene calls are TRBV5-1 and TRBJ2-2, with 10 bases that match TRBD2. Germline values: CDR1 SGHRS, CDR2 YFSETQ. This CDR3 spans 17 amino acids. J gave up 5 bases and V 4 bases, and 11 bases lay outside the gene matches. The CDR3 region is CASSPKAGGPSTGELFF. In DNA form, the CDR3 reads TGCGCCAGCAGCCCTAAAGCGGGGGGGCCGTCAACCGGGGAGCTGTTTTTT.

The rearrangement uses TRBV27 and TRBJ1-5; the D is unclear. The CDR3 is made up of 13 amino acids. Trimming shortened V by 6 bases and J by 7 bases, and 13 bases separated the two germline ends. The germline V gene encodes CDR1 MNHEY and CDR2 SMNVEV (reference sequence). For the CDR3, the DNA is TGTGCCAGCAGCCCAACGACCGGGCAGCCCCAGCATTTT. Translation: CASSPTTGQPQHF.

The chain carries TRBV4-3 and TRBJ2-7; TRBD1 aligns across 7 bases. Unmatched junction bases numbered 5, after V lost 1 base and J lost 5 bases. The CDR3 runs 14 residues. CDR1 and CDR2 (germline): LGHNA, YSLEER. CDR3 DNA: TGCGCCAGCAGCCAAGGTCGACAGGGAGACGAGCAGTACTTC. Translation: CASSQGRQGDEQYF.

The V call is TRBV5-1, the J call TRBJ2-7; 7 bases are shared with TRBD2. The germline V gene has CDR1 SGHRS and CDR2 YFSETQ. V shed 9 bases and J 3 bases; nucleotides not matched to a gene: 12. The CDR3 length is 14 residues. CDR3 region: CANRGRGTSYEQYF. DNA for the CDR3: TGCGCCAACCGAGGGAGGGGTACTAGCTACGAGCAGTACTTC.

The chain links TRBV6-1 to TRBJ2-3; tentative D call: TRBD1 (7 bases). Trimming left V 0 bases short and J 3 bases short, with 13 bases between. The CDR3 sequence is 16 residues long. CDR1 MNHNS and CDR2 SASEGT come from the germline V gene. The CDR3: CASSEAVQGRTDTQYF. The CDR3 bases are TGTGCCAGCAGTGAAGCGGTACAGGGGAGGACAGATACGCAGTATTTT.

V and J are TRBV2 and TRBJ2-7, with 10 bases that match TRBD2. The CDR3 contains 17 residues. The J segment lost 2 bases and the V segment lost 7 bases, leaving 14 bases of the junction unmatched. The germline CDR1 and CDR2 sequences are SNHLY and FYNNEI. The CDR3 loop is CASTQRSSGGRTYEQYF. CDR3 nucleotides: TGTGCCAGCACCCAGCGGTCTAGCGGGGGCCGAACCTACGAGCAGTACTTC.

This clone was picked up a small number of times. The chain recombines TRBV7-9 with TRBJ1-3; TRBD1 is a possible D gene (6 bases). Germline V gene sequence: CDR1 SEHNR, CDR2 FQNEAQ (reference sequence). CDR3 length: 16 amino acids. V lost 1 base and J 7 bases, leaving 17 bases between the germline ends. The CDR3 loop reads CASSLGQGMITNTIYF. DNA for the CDR3: TGTGCCAGCAGCTTAGGGCAGGGGATGATTACTAACACCATATATTTT.

The rearrangement links TRBV15 to TRBJ1-5, with D unresolved. Germline loops: CDR1 LNHNV, CDR2 YYDKDF (reference sequence). The CDR3 is 15 residues long. Between the trimmed V and J ends, which lost 0 bases and 0 bases, there was a span of 6 bases. In DNA form, the CDR3 reads TGTGCCACCAGCAGAGAACGGTATAGCAATCAGCCCCAGCATTTT. This codes for CATSRERYSNQPQHF. Full variable domain (rest looked up from reference TRBV15 and TRBJ1-5): DAMVIQNPRYQVTQFGKPVTLSCSQTLNHNVMYWYQQKSSQAPKLLFHYYDKDFNNEADTPDNFQSRRPNTSFCFLDIRSPGLGDTAMYLCATSRERYSNQPQHFGDGTRLSIL.